A single sample gave rise to the 31 T cell receptor beta chains below, sequenced in a study of control samples from healthy donors and cancer patients. Sequenced by immunoSEQ multiplex PCR; TCRdb stores in-frame clones only, minus some. This sample yields tens of thousands of clones, of which 87% are seen a single time; over 12% belongs to the top ten. Sequencing used PBMCs. Receptor source: a man aged 60 to 69 with head and neck cancer.

This clone was counted a few times. The V and J genes are TRBV6-5 and TRBJ1-2, with 8 nucleotides matching TRBD1. The trim removed 6 bases at V and 0 bases at J, leaving 6 bases unmatched. The CDR3 extends over 15 amino acids. Per germline, CDR1 MNHEY and CDR2 SVGAGI. The CDR3 spells CASSRTGKTNYGYTF. DNA for the CDR3: TGTGCCAGCAGCCGGACAGGGAAGACTAACTATGGCTACACCTTC.

This clone was detected a few times. This sequence joins TRBV4-1 and TRBJ2-7, with a tentative D call TRBD2 (6 bases). The CDR3 consists of 15 residues. The V and J ends lost 1 base and 1 base respectively, with 11 bases between them. Germline V gene data show CDR1 as MGHRA and CDR2 as YSYEKL. CDR3 amino acids: CASSQALAGSYEQYF. Here the CDR3 DNA reads TGCGCCAGCAGCCAAGCACTAGCAGGGTCCTACGAGCAGTACTTC.

J is TRBJ1-2 and V is TRBV5-1, with a possible D match to TRBD1 (5 bases). CDR3 length equals 14 residues. Per germline, CDR1 SGHRS and CDR2 YFSETQ. The V end was cut by 2 bases, the J end by 6 bases, with 14 bases between. The CDR3 region has the DNA TGCGCCAGCAGCTTCCTTGCGGGGCTGGATGGCTACACCTTC. This codes for CASSFLAGLDGYTF.

This chain uses TRBV24-1 with TRBJ2-2; 11 bases fit TRBD1. V dropped 5 bases and J dropped 6; count of bases not matched to a gene: 7. CDR3 length: 16 amino acids. Germline V gives CDR1 KGHDR, CDR2 SFDVKD. The CDR3 loop reads CATSAPDRGRSGELFF. CDR3 nucleotides: TGTGCCACCAGTGCTCCGGACAGGGGGCGATCCGGGGAGCTGTTTTTT.

The J gene is TRBJ2-1, the V gene TRBV7-2; D may be TRBD1 or TRBD2 (6 bases each). V was pared by 1 base and J by 5 bases, with 12 bases between. Germline CDR1 is SGHTA and CDR2 is FQGNSA. CDR3 length: 15 amino acids. CDR3 sequence: CASSLVGGGHNEQFF. The DNA for the CDR3 is TGTGCCAGCAGCTTAGTAGGAGGGGGACACAATGAGCAGTTCTTC. Full variable domain (remainder filled in from reference TRBV7-2 and TRBJ2-1): GAGVSQSPSNKVTEKGKDVELRCDPISGHTALYWYRQSLGQGLEFLIYFQGNSAPDKSGLPSDRFSAERTGGSVSTLTIQRTQQEDSAVYLCASSLVGGGHNEQFFGPGTRLTVL.

The rearrangement links TRBV9 to TRBJ1-3; no reliable D call. The V end lost 0 bases, the J end lost 3 bases, and 4 bases lay between the germline ends. The CDR3 has 13 residues. Germline lookup yields CDR1 SGDLS and CDR2 YYNGEE. CDR3 sequence (DNA): TGTGCCAGCAGCGTAGATGGTGGAAACACCATATATTTT. This codes for CASSVDGGNTIYF.

The rearrangement uses TRBV2 and TRBJ1-2; TRBD1 aligns across 9 bases. Losses at the gene ends were 6 bases for V and 8 bases for J; bases not matched to a gene: 10. CDR3 length: 14 residues. CDR1 and CDR2 from the germline V gene are SNHLY and FYNNEI. CDR3 DNA: TGTGCCAGCAGAGCCGGGACAGGGAAGGGAGGCTACACCTTC. Encoded protein: CASRAGTGKGGYTF.

The genes are TRBV2 and TRBJ1-5; 10 bases fit TRBD1. Looked up from germline, CDR1 is SNHLY and CDR2 is FYNNEI. Unmatched junction bases numbered 1, after V lost 6 bases and J lost 2 bases. There are 14 residues in the CDR3. The CDR3: CASSGTGGNQPQHF. The CDR3, as DNA: TGTGCCAGCAGCGGGACAGGGGGCAATCAGCCCCAGCATTTT.

The V call is TRBV3-1 (or the pseudogene TRBV3-2), the J call TRBJ2-2, with D uncertain. Germline V gene sequence: CDR1 LGHDT, CDR2 YNNKEL (reference sequence). The CDR3 is 13 amino acids. V lost 1 base to trimming and J lost 6 bases, with 6 bases between them. The CDR3: CASSQVGPGELFF. The CDR3, as DNA: TGTGCCAGCAGCCAAGTAGGGCCCGGGGAGCTGTTTTTT.

The chain is built from TRBV2 and TRBJ1-3; D is ambiguous. Germline loops: CDR1 SNHLY, CDR2 FYNNEI. The CDR3 extends over 13 amino acids. Trimming removed 6 bases at V and 1 base at J, with 7 bases between. The CDR3 loop is CASRGRSGNTIYF. CDR3 DNA sequence: TGTGCCAGCAGGGGGAGATCTGGAAACACCATATATTTT.

V usage is TRBV6-5 and J usage is TRBJ2-1; D is uncertain. The CDR3 is 15 amino acids. Trimming removed 6 bases at V and 0 bases at J, with 12 bases between. CDR1 MNHEY and CDR2 SVGAGI come from the germline V gene. For the CDR3, the DNA is TGTGCCAGCAGAAACGCAATAAGCTCCTACAATGAGCAGTTCTTC. Amino acids: CASRNAISSYNEQFF.

V usage is TRBV20-1 and J usage is TRBJ2-1; no firm D call. The V end was cut by 4 bases, the J end by 8 bases, with 0 bases between. The CDR3 is 8 amino acids. Per the germline V gene, CDR1 is DFQATT and CDR2 is SNEGSKA (reference sequence). The CDR3 here is CSANEQFF. The CDR3 region has the DNA TGCAGTGCTAATGAGCAGTTCTTC.

The chain recombines TRBV6-6 with TRBJ2-7, with 10 bases identical to TRBD1. Germline assignment: CDR1 MNHNY and CDR2 SVGAGI (reference sequence). The ends lost 5 bases at V and 4 bases at J; junction bases unmatched: 8. The CDR3 sequence is 15 residues long. This CDR3 reads CASSPPGQGRYEQYF. The CDR3 nucleotides read TGTGCCAGCAGTCCACCGGGACAGGGGAGATACGAGCAGTACTTC.

The V call is TRBV5-1, the J call TRBJ2-5; 8 bases match TRBD2. Germline CDR1 SGHRS, CDR2 YFSETQ. With V trimmed by 2 bases and J by 2 bases, 8 bases remained unmatched. The CDR3 is made up of 16 amino acids. CDR3: CASSFLLAGGQETQYF. CDR3 sequence (DNA): TGCGCCAGCAGCTTTTTGCTAGCGGGCGGTCAAGAGACCCAGTACTTC.

The rearrangement links TRBV5-1 to TRBJ1-4, with D possibly being TRBD1 (6 bases). Between the trimmed V and J ends, which lost 4 bases and 5 bases, there was a span of 15 bases. The CDR3 extends over 15 amino acids. Looked up from germline, CDR1 is SGHRS and CDR2 is YFSETQ. The CDR3 loop is CASSSTGTLNEKLFF. The DNA of the CDR3 is TGCGCCAGCAGCAGTACCGGGACACTAAATGAAAAACTGTTTTTT.

V is TRBV5-6 and J is TRBJ2-7, with unresolved D. Deletions cut 1 base from V and 1 base from J, with 3 bases between. CDR1 and CDR2 (germline): SGHDT, YYEEEE. The CDR3 is 12 amino acids. As DNA, the CDR3 is TGTGCCAGCAGCTTGTCTTCCTACGAGCAGTACTTC. It specifies CASSLSSYEQYF.

The chain uses TRBV7-6 and TRBJ2-7, with D tentatively TRBD1 (7 bases). V shed 1 base and J shed 4 bases, with 20 bases lying between them. Germline V CDR1 and CDR2: SGHVS, FNYEAQ. The CDR3 contains 17 residues. The CDR3 coding sequence is TGTGCCAGCAGCTTAGTCAGGGGGGTAGGGACTCCTTACGAGCAGTACTTC. Translation gives CASSLVRGVGTPYEQYF.

This chain joins TRBV4-1 and TRBJ2-1; 9 bases align to TRBD2. With 4 bases clipped from V and 7 bases from J, the junction kept 5 bases outside the gene matches. The CDR3 length is 14 residues. CDR1 and CDR2 from the germline V gene are MGHRA and YSYEKL. DNA of the CDR3: TGCGCCAGCAGCCGGGCGGGAGGGAAAAATGAGCAGTTCTTC. This translates into CASSRAGGKNEQFF.

This clone has a single count. The V gene is TRBV6-1, the J gene TRBJ2-1; TRBD1 matches 7 bases. Per the germline V gene, CDR1 is MNHNS and CDR2 is SASEGT. The CDR3 is 17 residues long. V lost 1 base to trimming and J lost 0 bases; unmatched junction nucleotides: 6. CDR3 coding DNA: TGTGCCAGCAGTGAAGACCCAGGGGGATTCTCCTACAATGAGCAGTTCTTC. Translating it yields CASSEDPGGFSYNEQFF.

This clone was picked up a small number of times. The CDR3 sequence: CASGGERSVGGYTF. DNA for the CDR3: TGTGCCAGCGGGGGAGAACGGAGCGTTGGGGGCTACACCTTC. The chain carries TRBV2 and TRBJ1-2; D might be TRBD1 (5 bases). CDR1 is SNHLY, CDR2 FYNNEI, per germline. V lost 8 bases and J 8 bases, leaving 21 bases between the germline ends. CDR3 size: 14 residues. Drawing the rest from reference TRBV2 and TRBJ1-2, the complete variable domain is EPEVTQTPSHQVTQMGQEVILRCVPISNHLYFYWYRQILGQKVEFLVSFYNNEISEKSEIFDDQFSVERPDGSNFTLKIRSTKLEDSAMYFCASGGERSVGGYTFGSGTRLTVV.

V usage is TRBV30 and J usage is TRBJ1-5; 9 bases are a match to TRBD1. V lost 7 bases to trimming and J lost 0 bases; unmatched junction nucleotides: 7. Germline loops: CDR1 GTSNPN, CDR2 SVGIG (reference sequence). The CDR3 consists of 15 residues. The CDR3 DNA follows: TGTGCCTCGGGGACAGGGTCCTATAGCAATCAGCCCCAGCATTTT. It encodes CASGTGSYSNQPQHF.

The chain's CDR3 is CASRAGGTGNEKLFF. CDR3 bases: TGTGCCAGCAGGGCAGGGGGGACCGGTAATGAAAAACTGTTTTTT. The rearrangement joins TRBV28 to TRBJ1-4; 7 bases match TRBD1. The length of the CDR3 is 15 residues. V trimming: 6 bases; J trimming: 4 bases; junction bases outside the gene matches: 8. Germline V gene lookup returns CDR1 MDHEN and CDR2 SYDVKM. Combining the CDR3 with reference TRBV28 and TRBJ1-4 gives the whole variable domain DVKVTQSSRYLVKRTGEKVFLECVQDMDHENMFWYRQDPGLGLRLIYFSYDVKMKEKGDIPEGYSVSREKKERFSLILESASTNQTSMYLCASRAGGTGNEKLFFGSGTQLSVL.

The genes are TRBV6-6 and TRBJ2-2; no reliable D call. Germline values: CDR1 MNHNY, CDR2 SVGAGI (reference sequence). This CDR3 has 16 amino acids. V shed 5 bases and J shed 11 bases, with 24 bases lying between them. The CDR3 bases are TGTGCCAGCAGTCCAAATCTAGGGCGAACACTGAGCGAGCTGTTTTTT. It yields the protein CASSPNLGRTLSELFF.

The chain has TRBV28 and TRBJ2-5, with 7 nucleotides matching TRBD1. The CDR3 consists of 17 residues. Unmatched junction bases numbered 15, after V lost 6 bases and J lost 2 bases. Germline CDR1 reads MDHEN; CDR2 reads SYDVKM. The CDR3 region is CASRLRTYGTAQETQYF. DNA for the CDR3: TGTGCCAGCAGGTTGAGAACATACGGGACAGCGCAAGAGACCCAGTACTTC.

The CDR3 reads CASSLDRGIQYF. Written as DNA, the CDR3 is TGTGCCAGCAGCTTGGACAGGGGTATTCAGTACTTC. The rearrangement joins TRBV5-6 to TRBJ2-7, with 7 nucleotides matching TRBD1. The CDR3 length is 12 residues. V was pared by 0 bases and J by 10 bases, with 4 bases of the junction left unmatched. Germline CDR1 is SGHDT and CDR2 is YYEEEE.

The rearrangement joins TRBV18 to TRBJ1-2; tentative D call: TRBD1 (5 bases). Germline V CDR1 and CDR2: KGHSH, LQKENI. V shed 3 bases and J shed 1 base, with 30 bases lying between them. CDR3 length: 21 amino acids. CDR3 in amino acids: CASSPTKEGLASSSFNYGYTF. CDR3 in DNA: TGTGCCAGCTCACCTACCAAGGAGGGGCTGGCTAGCTCGAGCTTTAACTATGGCTACACCTTC. Using reference TRBV18 and TRBJ1-2 for the parts outside the CDR3, the full variable domain is NAGVMQNPRHLVRRRGQEARLRCSPMKGHSHVYWYRQLPEEGLKFMVYLQKENIIDESGMPKERFSAEFPKEGPSILRIQQVVRGDSAAYFCASSPTKEGLASSSFNYGYTFGSGTRLTVV.

The rearrangement links TRBV7-6 to TRBJ1-4; 8 bases fit TRBD1. The CDR3 loop spans 16 amino acids. The germline V gene encodes CDR1 SGHVS and CDR2 FNYEAQ. The ends lost 4 bases at V and 3 bases at J; junction bases unmatched: 7. CDR3 DNA: TGTGCCAGCAGCTCGATCCCAGGGGGCCCTAATGAAAAACTGTTTTTT. This encodes CASSSIPGGPNEKLFF. Full variable domain (outside the CDR3, taken from reference TRBV7-6 and TRBJ1-4): GAGVSQSPRYKVTKRGQDVALRCDPISGHVSLYWYRQALGQGPEFLTYFNYEAQQDKSGLPNDRFSAERPEGSISTLTIQRTEQRDSAMYRCASSSIPGGPNEKLFFGSGTQLSVL.

V and J are TRBV7-2 and TRBJ2-2; D remains ambiguous. Between the trimmed V and J ends, which lost 5 bases and 6 bases, there was a span of 16 bases. The V gene's germline CDR1 is SGHTA and CDR2 FQGNSA. CDR3 length: 15 residues. The CDR3 DNA is TGTGCCAGCAGCCTACAAGGTGAAGGTGCCGGGGAGCTGTTTTTT. Translating it yields CASSLQGEGAGELFF.

The rearrangement uses TRBV19 and TRBJ2-2; maybe TRBD1 (6 bases). V was shortened by 6 bases and J by 4 bases, with 9 bases between the two germline ends. Germline-derived CDR1 and CDR2 are LNHDA and SQIVND (reference sequence). The CDR3 runs to 13 residues. CDR3 loop: CASRGHITGELFF. The CDR3, as DNA: TGTGCCAGTAGGGGACACATCACCGGGGAGCTGTTTTTT.

The genes are TRBV10-2 and TRBJ2-7; no clear D gene. With 6 bases removed from V and 6 bases from J, the gap between germline ends came to 21 bases. Germline V gene data show CDR1 as WSHSY and CDR2 as SAAADI. This CDR3 has 15 amino acids. The CDR3 DNA sequence: TGCGCCAGCAGGAGATACATATCCGCAACGATCGAGCAGTACTTC. This translates into CASRRYISATIEQYF.

The chain is built from TRBV7-9 and TRBJ1-2; D possibly corresponds to TRBD1 (5 bases). This CDR3 spans 14 amino acids. V lost 4 bases, J lost 3 bases, and 12 bases lay in between. In germline, CDR1 is SEHNR, CDR2 FQNEAQ (reference sequence). The CDR3 region is CASSSGLGDYGYTF. CDR3 DNA sequence: TGTGCCAGCAGCTCGGGACTGGGGGACTATGGCTACACCTTC.